This passage covers 4 T cell receptor beta chains from one sample sequenced in a study of PD-1 blockade in classical Hodgkin lymphoma. Relapses following autologous stem cell transplantation were seen in all patients, with brentuximab vedotin exposure varying. Libraries were prepared by immunoSEQ multiplex PCR; TCRdb keeps only in-frame clonotypes and omits some of them. This table has 25,000 to 30,000 clones, around four fifths appearing once. The source was peripheral blood mononuclear cells (PBMCs), collected before the second cycle of nivolumab. These receptors were collected from a human donor with classical Hodgkin lymphoma.

The V and J genes are TRBV5-1 and TRBJ2-1, with 7 bases that match TRBD2. Germline CDR1 SGHRS, CDR2 YFSETQ. The CDR3 totals 13 residues. Unmatched junction bases numbered 6, after V lost 5 bases and J lost 7 bases. The DNA for the CDR3 is TGCGCCAGCAGTTCCCTGGGGGGGAATGAGCAGTTCTTC. Translation: CASSSLGGNEQFF.

The rearrangement joins TRBV19 to TRBJ1-2, with 9 nucleotides matching TRBD1. Per the germline V gene, CDR1 is LNHDA and CDR2 is SQIVND (reference sequence). V gave up 5 bases and J gave up 8 bases; unmatched junction bases: 9. CDR3 length: 14 residues. The CDR3 region has the DNA TGTGCCAGTAGTTTGGGGGGACAGGGCGGCGGCTACACCTTC. Protein: CASSLGGQGGGYTF.

There are a few counts of this clone. The chain is built from TRBV9 and TRBJ2-3; D is uncertain. Germline V CDR1 and CDR2: SGDLS, YYNGEE. CDR3 length equals 15 residues. Trimming shortened V by 3 bases and J by 6 bases, and 17 bases separated the two germline ends. CDR3 region: CASSASSDPSDTQYF. CDR3 nucleotide sequence: TGTGCCAGCAGCGCGAGTTCCGATCCGAGCGATACGCAGTATTTT.

CDR3 protein: CASSTRQGDNQPQHF. In DNA form, the CDR3 reads TGTGCCAGCAGTACCCGACAGGGAGACAATCAGCCCCAGCATTTT. V and J are TRBV28 and TRBJ1-5; 7 bases line up with TRBD1. V was clipped by 5 bases and J by 3 bases; unmatched bases: 7. CDR1 and CDR2 (germline): MDHEN, SYDVKM. The CDR3 has 15 residues.